Listed below are T cell receptor beta chains from one sample, sequenced in a study of radiation and T cells in renal cell carcinoma. Measured with immunoSEQ multiplex PCR; TCRdb has only the in-frame clones, and not every one. The table has about 60,000 clones, around 77% seen once. Sequencing was performed on blood, taken from a patient whose treatment included radiotherapy and nephrectomy. Every receptor here comes from a man in his sixties with renal cell carcinoma. The CDR3 runs from the conserved cysteine through the conserved F or W. D genes are given only for firm matches. Expanded clones are given a class, and other clones once, few, many or no size at all.

length	J	V	D	size	DNA	CDR3
13	TRBJ2-3	TRBV5-8	NA	NA	TGTGCCAGCGGAGCTGCGGACACAGATACGCAGTATTTT	CASGAADTDTQYF
13	TRBJ1-1	TRBV5-1	NA	once	TGCGCCAGCAGCTACCGGCTGGGCACTGAAGCTTTCTTT	CASSYRLGTEAFF
14	TRBJ2-7	TRBV28	NA	NA	TGTGCCAGCAGTTTATTAAATAAGGACTACGAGCAGTACTTC	CASSLLNKDYEQYF
15	TRBJ2-6	TRBV5-1	NA	NA	TGCGCCAGCAGCCGAGGGGGGTCTGGGGCCAACGTCCTGACTTTC	CASSRGGSGANVLTF
15	TRBJ1-2	TRBV7-9	TRBD1	NA	TGTGCCAGCACCTTCCCCGGACAGGGGGACTATGGCTACACCTTC	CASTFPGQGDYGYTF
12	TRBJ2-7	TRBV11-2	TRBD2	NA	TGTGCCAGCCGGGGGGTCTCCTACGAGCAGTACTTC	CASRGVSYEQYF
15	TRBJ1-6	TRBV9	TRBD1	NA	TGTGCCAGCAGCGGACGGGACAGCCGAAATTCACCCCTCCACTTT	CASSGRDSRNSPLHF
15	TRBJ2-1	TRBV30	TRBD2	NA	TGTGCCTGGGCCATGGGCCTAGCGGGGGTCAATGAGCAGTTCTTC	CAWAMGLAGVNEQFF
15	TRBJ2-7	TRBV4-3	NA	NA	TGCGCCAGCAGCCTACAGGGAAGCGATTTCTACGAGCAGTACTTC	CASSLQGSDFYEQYF
18	TRBJ2-3	TRBV15	TRBD2	NA	TGTGCCACCAGCAGAGACGCCCCACTAGCGGCTAGCACAGATACGCAGTATTTT	CATSRDAPLAASTDTQYF
18	TRBJ1-1	TRBV6-1	TRBD1	few	TGTGCCAGCAGTGAGAAGCTCTGGACAGGGGGGAGAACCGCTGAAGCTTTCTTT	CASSEKLWTGGRTAEAFF
14	TRBJ2-3	TRBV6-1	TRBD2	NA	TGTGCCAGCAGTGGGGACGGGACTATAGATACGCAGTATTTT	CASSGDGTIDTQYF
16	TRBJ1-1	TRBV21-1	NA	NA	TGTGCCAGCAAGGCCGTAAGGAAGACGTTTAAGGGTCGAGCTTTCTTT	CASKAVRKTFKGRAFF
19	TRBJ1-5	TRBV5-3	NA	once	TGTGCCAGAAGCTTGGTAAGAAGTCCGTGGAGTCAGAGGGATCAGCCCCAGCATTTT	CARSLVRSPWSQRDQPQHF
13	TRBJ1-2	TRBV6-5	NA	NA	TGTGCCAGCAGTTCCGGCGGGACATCGAGCTACACCTTC	CASSSGGTSSYTF
14	TRBJ2-1	TRBV7-6	NA	NA	TGTGCCACCCTCACCCCGACTTCCTACAATGAGCAGTTCTTC	CATLTPTSYNEQFF
13	TRBJ2-3	TRBV30	TRBD2	NA	TGTGCCTGGAGTGAGATGGGAGGGACTGTGCAGTATTTT	CAWSEMGGTVQYF
16	TRBJ2-6	TRBV11-2	NA	NA	TGTGCCAGCAGCTTAGGCAGGTTCTCTGGGGCCAACGTCCTGACTTTC	CASSLGRFSGANVLTF
16	TRBJ2-2	TRBV4-1	TRBD2	NA	TGCGCCAGCAGCCGCGGACTAGCGGAATGGCCCGGGGAGCTATTTTTT	CASSRGLAEWPGELFF
14	TRBJ1-6	TRBV30	NA	NA	TGTGCCTGGACTGGAGGGACCTATAATTCACCCCTCCACTTT	CAWTGGTYNSPLHF
13	TRBJ1-6	TRBV30	TRBD1	NA	TGTGCCTGGTGTTCGACAGGGGATTCACCCCTCCACTTT	CAWCSTGDSPLHF
15	TRBJ1-5	TRBV7-2	NA	NA	TGTGCCAGCAGCTCCTCAGGGGACAGCAATCAGCCCCAGCATTTT	CASSSSGDSNQPQHF
15	TRBJ2-3	TRBV12-5	NA	NA	TGTGCTAGTGGTTTGGTACAGGGAAGTTCGGATACGCAGTATTTT	CASGLVQGSSDTQYF
18	TRBJ1-3	TRBV13	TRBD1	many	TGTGCCAGCAGCCTAACACGGACAGGGGGCAACTCTGGAAACACCATATATTTT	CASSLTRTGGNSGNTIYF
15	TRBJ2-7	TRBV7-2	NA	NA	TGTGCCAGCAGCTTCCCGACAGCGTCTCCCTACGAGCAGTACTTC	CASSFPTASPYEQYF
15	TRBJ1-1	TRBV30	NA	NA	TGTGCCTGGAAGGCGGACAGTTTCATGAACACTGAAGCTTTCTTT	CAWKADSFMNTEAFF
11	TRBJ2-3	TRBV20-1	NA	NA	TGCAGTGCCGCGGCGCCAGATACGCAGTATTTT	CSAAAPDTQYF
12	TRBJ1-5	TRBV10-3	NA	NA	TGTGCCATCAGTGGGGGAAATCAGCCCCAGCATTTT	CAISGGNQPQHF
14	TRBJ2-1	TRBV9	NA	NA	TGTGCCAGCAGCGATGGGGCGGCCCACAATGAGCAGTTCTTC	CASSDGAAHNEQFF
15	TRBJ1-4	TRBV6-5	NA	NA	TGTGCCAGCAGAAGCTGGACATCCACTAATGAAAAACTGTTTTTT	CASRSWTSTNEKLFF
18	TRBJ2-2	TRBV5-1	TRBD2	NA	TGCGCCAGCAGCTCGGGGGCTAGCGGGAGGTTCGGCACCGGGGAGCTGTTTTTT	CASSSGASGRFGTGELFF
17	TRBJ1-2	TRBV28	NA	NA	TGTGCCAGCAGTGGGGAGGGTCGATACCCCGCTAACTATGGCTACACCTTC	CASSGEGRYPANYGYTF
17	TRBJ1-3	TRBV7-2	NA	NA	TGTGCCAGCAGCTTGGCCCGCTGGGGGAATACTGGAAACACCATATATTTT	CASSLARWGNTGNTIYF
14	TRBJ1-1	TRBV19	NA	once	TGTGCCAGTAGTATAACAGGGCTGAACACTGAAGCTTTCTTT	CASSITGLNTEAFF
16	TRBJ2-3	TRBV15	TRBD2	NA	TGTGCCACCAGCCCTGGACTAGCGGGCACCACAGATACGCAGTATTTT	CATSPGLAGTTDTQYF
15	TRBJ1-6	TRBV5-1	TRBD1	once	TGCGCCAGCAGTTGGGGGACAGGCGAAAATTCACCCCTCCACTTT	CASSWGTGENSPLHF
13	TRBJ1-2	TRBV6-6	TRBD1	NA	TGTGCCAGCAGTTACAACAGGGGGGATGGCTACACCTTC	CASSYNRGDGYTF
12	TRBJ1-6	TRBV18	NA	NA	TGTGCCAGCTCATGGGAGAATTCACCCCTCCACTTT	CASSWENSPLHF
12	TRBJ2-3	TRBV7-2	NA	NA	TGTGCCAGCAGCGTTCAGGGAGATACGCAGTATTTT	CASSVQGDTQYF
12	TRBJ2-3	TRBV29-1	TRBD1	once	TGCAGCGGGGGACAGGCGGCAGATACGCAGTATTTT	CSGGQAADTQYF
17	TRBJ1-1	TRBV5-4	TRBD1	NA	TGTGCCAGCAGCCCTGGCGGGACAGCTTCTATGAACACTGAAGCTTTCTTT	CASSPGGTASMNTEAFF
12	TRBJ1-1	TRBV29-1	NA	few	TGCAGCGGGCGTGGGGGGAACACTGAAGCTTTCTTT	CSGRGGNTEAFF
17	TRBJ1-6	TRBV4-3	NA	NA	TGCGCCAGCAGCCATCTTCTAGGAAGGGCGGATAATTCACCCCTCCACTTT	CASSHLLGRADNSPLHF
14	TRBJ2-5	TRBV5-1	NA	NA	TGCGCCAGCAGCTTGGCGGAGAATTGGGAGACCCAGTACTTC	CASSLAENWETQYF
16	TRBJ2-3	TRBV28	NA	NA	TGTGCCAGCAGGGGAAGGGACCTCCTAAGCACAGATACGCAGTATTTT	CASRGRDLLSTDTQYF
16	TRBJ1-3	TRBV13	NA	NA	TGTGCCAGCAGCTTAGAAGGGCGCAGCTCTGGAAACACCATATATTTT	CASSLEGRSSGNTIYF
12	TRBJ2-7	TRBV19	NA	NA	TGTGCTTCCCGGGACAACTTGTACGAGCAGTACTTC	CASRDNLYEQYF
17	TRBJ1-2	TRBV27	TRBD1	NA	TGTGCCAGCAGTTTTAAGGAGGGGGCGACTTTTAACTATGGCTACACCTTC	CASSFKEGATFNYGYTF
14	TRBJ2-5	TRBV19	NA	few	TGTGCCAGTAGTACAACAGGGTTAACGGAGACCCAGTACTTC	CASSTTGLTETQYF
19	TRBJ2-2	TRBV27	TRBD2	NA	TGTGCCAGCAGTTACCCCGGGACTAGCGGGGGGTCGAACACCGGGGAGCTGTTTTTT	CASSYPGTSGGSNTGELFF
14	TRBJ1-2	TRBV4-3	NA	NA	TGCGCCAGCAGCCAAGAGTCCATTAGAGGAAGCTACACCTTC	CASSQESIRGSYTF
16	TRBJ2-3	TRBV18	TRBD2	NA	TGTGCCAGCTCTTTTGGGACTAGCGGGAGTACAGATACGCAGTATTTT	CASSFGTSGSTDTQYF
18	TRBJ1-2	TRBV23-1	TRBD1	NA	TGCGCCAGCAGTCAAGTCCCCTGGACAGGGGGCGTGAGCTATGGCTACACCTTC	CASSQVPWTGGVSYGYTF